Following are 20 T cell receptor beta chains from one sample sequenced in a study of blood T cell repertoires in COVID-19. The protocol was immunoSEQ multiplex PCR, while the TCRdb copy is restricted to in-frame clones and leaves out a portion. This sample yields tens of thousands of clones, of which 75% to 85% are seen a single time; around 47% belongs to the top ten. The sample taken for sequencing was peripheral blood. These receptors were obtained from a human donor in a cohort sampled during active COVID-19.

J is TRBJ2-1 and V is TRBV10-3, with 10 positions matching TRBD2. Germline assignment: CDR1 ENHRY and CDR2 SYGVKD. The CDR3 is 15 residues long. Trimming took 4 bases from V and 8 from J; bases not matched to a gene: 8. The CDR3 reads CAISGASGGTDEQFF. The CDR3 bases are TGTGCCATCAGTGGAGCTAGCGGGGGAACGGATGAGCAGTTCTTC.

This CDR3 is CAISGDRPVNSPLHF. In nucleotides, the CDR3 is TGTGCCATCAGTGGGGACAGGCCAGTTAATTCACCCCTCCACTTT. The chain employs TRBV10-3 and TRBJ1-6, with TRBD1 matching over 8 bases. Trimming took 4 bases from V and 6 from J; bases not matched to a gene: 5. CDR3 length: 15 residues. CDR1 is ENHRY and CDR2 is SYGVKD in the germline V gene.

This sequence joins TRBV28 and TRBJ2-1, with 11 bases lining up with TRBD2. V shed 5 bases and J 4 bases; nucleotides not matched to a gene: 4. The length of the CDR3 is 15 residues. Germline values: CDR1 MDHEN, CDR2 SYDVKM. CDR3 DNA: TGTGCCAGCAGTGACACTAGCGGGGGTTACAATGAGCAGTTCTTC. Protein sequence: CASSDTSGGYNEQFF.

This clone was found many times. This chain connects TRBV5-1 to TRBJ1-3; D gene unclear. CDR1 SGHRS and CDR2 YFSETQ come from the germline V gene. The CDR3 spans 14 residues. Trimming left V 0 bases short and J 8 bases short, with 12 bases between. CDR3 DNA: TGCGCCAGCAGCTTGGCTGCAGATGTGGACACCATATATTTT. It translates to CASSLAADVDTIYF. The complete variable domain, with remaining parts taken from reference TRBV5-1 and TRBJ1-3, reads KAGVTQTPRYLIKTRGQQVTLSCSPISGHRSVSWYQQTPGQGLQFLFEYFSETQRNKGNFPGRFSGRQFSNSRSEMNVSTLELGDSALYLCASSLAADVDTIYFGEGSWLTVV.

The chain has TRBV5-1 and TRBJ2-5; D is unresolved. Germline assignment: CDR1 SGHRS and CDR2 YFSETQ. The CDR3 runs 13 residues. The V gene lost 4 bases and the J gene lost 1 base, with 8 bases spanning the gap. The CDR3 here is CASSMDGQETQYF. Written as DNA, the CDR3 is TGCGCCAGCAGCATGGACGGCCAAGAGACCCAGTACTTC.

This clone was seen only a few times. The CDR3 loop is CATGATGNTEAFF. The CDR3 DNA follows: TGTGCCACTGGCGCAACAGGGAACACTGAAGCTTTCTTT. The genes are TRBV6-5 and TRBJ1-1; D might be TRBD1 (5 bases). The ends were cut back, 10 bases at V and 1 base at J, with 13 bases in the middle. The CDR3 has 13 residues. Germline CDR1 MNHEY, CDR2 SVGAGI.

This rearrangement joins TRBV7-9 to TRBJ1-1; 7 nucleotides line up with TRBD1. V shed 2 bases, J shed 5 bases, and the junction held 5 bases outside the gene matches. This CDR3 spans 14 amino acids. CDR1 and CDR2 (germline): SEHNR, FQNEAQ (reference sequence). The CDR3 protein is CASSLKAGGTEAFF. CDR3 nucleotide sequence: TGTGCCAGCAGCTTAAAGGCAGGGGGAACTGAAGCTTTCTTT. Full variable domain (outside the CDR3, taken from reference TRBV7-9 and TRBJ1-1): DTGVSQNPRHKITKRGQNVTFRCDPISEHNRLYWYRQTLGQGPEFLTYFQNEAQLEKSRLLSDRFSAERPKGSFSTLEIQRTEQGDSAMYLCASSLKAGGTEAFFGQGTRLTVV.

The chain combines TRBV7-8 with TRBJ2-7, with D perhaps TRBD2 (6 bases). CDR1 is SGHVS and CDR2 is FQNEAQ in the germline V gene. Trimming removed 0 bases at V and 6 bases at J, with 18 bases between. The CDR3 runs 16 residues. The CDR3 DNA is TGTGCCAGCAGCTTAGCGGAGGTAGCGGACCTTTTCGAGCAGTACTTC. Translated: CASSLAEVADLFEQYF.

This clone was counted a single time. The CDR3 sequence is CASSYVRSGETQYF. CDR3 coding DNA: TGTGCCAGCAGTTACGTCCGAAGCGGGGAGACCCAGTACTTC. V is TRBV6-6 and J is TRBJ2-5; D possibly corresponds to TRBD2 (6 bases). Germline CDR1 and CDR2: MNHNY and SVGAGI (reference sequence). Trimming pared 2 bases from V and 5 bases from J, leaving 12 bases between. The CDR3 is 14 amino acids.

The J gene is TRBJ2-1, the V gene TRBV24-1; TRBD2 matches 8 bases. This CDR3 is 14 amino acids long. Germline CDR1 reads KGHDR; CDR2 reads SFDVKD. V was clipped by 8 bases and J by 7 bases; unmatched bases: 9. CDR3 DNA sequence: TGTGCCACCAAGGGCAGCGGGAGAAGTAATGAGCAGTTCTTC. This sequence encodes CATKGSGRSNEQFF.

The chain is built from TRBV28 and TRBJ1-2, with D perhaps matching TRBD1 (5 bases). Germline V gene data show CDR1 as MDHEN and CDR2 as SYDVKM. Trimming shortened V by 7 bases and J by 2 bases, and 11 bases separated the two germline ends. CDR3 length equals 13 residues. The CDR3 spells CASTPRGNYGYTF. CDR3 coding DNA: TGTGCCAGCACCCCGCGGGGGAACTATGGCTACACCTTC.

V usage is TRBV27 and J usage is TRBJ2-7; TRBD2 agrees at 8 bases. Trimming took 0 bases from V and 4 from J; bases not matched to a gene: 5. This CDR3 spans 15 amino acids. Germline V gives CDR1 MNHEY, CDR2 SMNVEV (reference sequence). CDR3 loop: CASSLSVAGRYEQYF. The CDR3 DNA sequence: TGTGCCAGCAGTTTATCGGTAGCGGGAAGGTACGAGCAGTACTTC.

V gene TRBV7-2 combines with J gene TRBJ1-2; 8 bases map to TRBD1. CDR3 length: 14 residues. V gave up 5 bases and J gave up 4 bases; unmatched junction bases: 6. Germline-derived CDR1 and CDR2 are SGHTA and FQGNSA. For the CDR3, the DNA is TGTGCCAGCAGCCCTAGACAGGGGCCCTATGGCTACACCTTC. It encodes CASSPRQGPYGYTF.

This clone was seen a few times. This rearrangement joins TRBV18 to TRBJ1-1, with no clear D. CDR3 length: 15 amino acids. The V end was cut by 0 bases, the J end by 3 bases, with 11 bases between. Germline V gene sequence: CDR1 KGHSH, CDR2 LQKENI. The CDR3 DNA follows: TGTGCCAGCTCACCACCAGTGACTTATTACACTGAAGCTTTCTTT. Encoded protein: CASSPPVTYYTEAFF.

The chain couples TRBV3-1 (or the pseudogene TRBV3-2) to TRBJ2-3, with D tentatively TRBD2 (6 bases). Trimming cost V 3 bases and J 3 bases, with 10 bases left between them. The CDR3 covers 14 residues. CDR1 LGHDT and CDR2 YNNKEL come from the germline V gene (reference sequence). This CDR3 reads CASSHLGGTDTQYF. DNA of the CDR3: TGTGCCAGCAGCCATCTCGGGGGAACAGATACGCAGTATTTT.

This clone appeared many times. The chain is built from TRBV19 and TRBJ2-7, with D perhaps TRBD1 or TRBD2 (5 bases each). Germline CDR1 LNHDA, CDR2 SQIVND (reference sequence). The V and J ends lost 5 bases and 7 bases respectively, with 18 bases between them. CDR3 length equals 14 residues. CDR3 loop: CASSLGTDYGEQYF. The CDR3 DNA is TGTGCCAGTAGTCTAGGGACCGACTACGGAGAGCAGTACTTC.

In its sample, this clone was seen a few times. The CDR3 region is CASTKRGANSPLHF. The CDR3 DNA reads as TGTGCCAGCACCAAACGGGGGGCTAATTCACCCCTCCACTTT. The genes are TRBV7-9 and TRBJ1-6, with a weak D call TRBD1 (6 bases). Germline CDR1 reads SEHNR; CDR2 reads FQNEAQ (reference sequence). Trimming left V 7 bases short and J 6 bases short, with 13 bases between. CDR3 length: 14 amino acids.

Concerning this clone itself: In the same sample, other DNA sequences code for this CDR3. The chain employs TRBV3-1 (or the pseudogene TRBV3-2) and TRBJ1-5; tentatively, D is TRBD1 (6 bases). The CDR3 runs 15 residues. Trimming stripped 1 base from V and 0 bases from J, with 7 bases between. Germline V gene sequence: CDR1 LGHDT, CDR2 YNNKEL (reference sequence). This CDR3 reads CASSQAGVSNQPQHF. CDR3 nucleotide sequence: TGTGCCAGCAGCCAAGCAGGGGTTAGCAATCAGCCCCAGCATTTT.

The genes are TRBV18 and TRBJ1-2; TRBD1 agrees at 7 bases. This CDR3 contains 14 residues. CDR1 is KGHSH and CDR2 is LQKENI in the germline V gene. The trim removed 1 base at V and 6 bases at J, leaving 5 bases unmatched. CDR3 coding DNA: TGTGCCAGCTCACCACAGGGGGCGCAGAATGGCTACACCTTC. This encodes CASSPQGAQNGYTF.

The rearrangement uses TRBV7-2 and TRBJ2-2; 10 bases are shared with TRBD2. CDR3 length equals 17 residues. Germline V gene lookup returns CDR1 SGHTA and CDR2 FQGNSA. V shed 1 base and J 7 bases; nucleotides not matched to a gene: 9. In DNA form, the CDR3 reads TGTGCCAGCAGCTTAGATCCTAGCGGGAGAAGGAACGGGGAGCTGTTTTTT. This codes for CASSLDPSGRRNGELFF.